Presented here are 5 T cell receptor beta chains from one specimen sequenced in a study of cytomegalovirus exposure and HLA in healthy donors. Use of 60 Vbeta and 13 Jbeta primers characterized the PCR. The data were produced by immunoSEQ multiplex PCR, yet TCRdb's version contains in-frame clones alone and is incomplete. Altogether approximately 130,000 clones are present, around three quarters being singletons, with the ten largest covering 5.8%. The sequenced sample consisted of PBMCs. The receptors were sampled from a man between 18 and 35 years old in good health and CMV-seropositive.

The chain links TRBV28 to TRBJ2-1; TRBD2 matches at 12 bases. V lost 8 bases to trimming and J lost 4 bases; unmatched junction nucleotides: 6. The germline gives CDR1 MDHEN, CDR2 SYDVKM. The CDR3 loop spans 15 amino acids. The CDR3 DNA follows: TGTGCCAGCGGGTCTACTAGCGGGGGGTACAATGAGCAGTTCTTC. Protein product: CASGSTSGGYNEQFF.

The chain combines TRBV6-1 with TRBJ1-6; D is perhaps TRBD1 (6 bases). V was cut by 11 bases and J by 5 bases, with 16 bases left in between. The CDR3 runs to 14 residues. Germline assignment: CDR1 MNHNS and CDR2 SASEGT. The CDR3 nucleotides read TGTGCCGGTAAAAGGACAGCTGATAATTCACCCCTCCACTTT. This gives the protein CAGKRTADNSPLHF.

V usage is TRBV12-5 and J usage is TRBJ2-7; TRBD1 matches at 7 bases. This CDR3 region has 17 residues. The germline CDR1 and CDR2 sequences are LGHNT and FRNRAP. V gave up 1 base and J gave up 3 bases; unmatched junction bases: 12. For the CDR3, the DNA is TGTGCTAGTGGTTTGGAGACAGGGACGGACAGGAGCTACGAGCAGTACTTC. Encoded protein: CASGLETGTDRSYEQYF.

The chain is built from TRBV14 and TRBJ1-2; D is unclear. Trimming shortened V by 0 bases and J by 4 bases, and 6 bases separated the two germline ends. CDR1 and CDR2 from the germline V gene are SGHDN and FVKESK. The CDR3 runs to 13 residues. CDR3 in DNA: TGTGCCAGCAGCCAAGATAGAACCTATGGCTACACCTTC. It yields the protein CASSQDRTYGYTF.

The chain carries TRBV2 and TRBJ2-5, with D unresolved. CDR3 length: 13 residues. V lost 7 bases and J 0 bases, leaving 9 bases between the germline ends. Germline CDR1 is SNHLY and CDR2 is FYNNEI. In nucleotides, the CDR3 is TGTGCCAGCACAAACAGATACCAAGAGACCCAGTACTTC. This sequence encodes CASTNRYQETQYF. Complete variable domain (other parts from reference TRBV2 and TRBJ2-5): EPEVTQTPSHQVTQMGQEVILRCVPISNHLYFYWYRQILGQKVEFLVSFYNNEISEKSEIFDDQFSVERPDGSNFTLKIRSTKLEDSAMYFCASTNRYQETQYFGPGTRLLVL.